Presented here are 14 T cell receptor beta chains from one specimen sequenced in a study of post-analysis software for immune sequencing data. Points from the study as a whole: About 5 TRBV segments occurring more often in patients than controls included TRBV5-6, TRBV5-1 and TRBV20-1.

The authors incorporated unique molecular identifiers into the TCR beta cDNA libraries. Using its own MiXCR run on the PCR reads, TCRdb lists one record per CDR3 protein. The table includes almost 700,000 distinct CDR3 sequences, 55% to 60% detected once. Antigen specificity for these receptors is unknown. The sequencing sample was made of blood. Receptors were obtained from a girl aged 2 to 9 with multiple sclerosis.

This chain connects TRBV20-1 to TRBJ1-2, with 12 bases fitting TRBD1. Germline V gene sequence: CDR1 DFQATT, CDR2 SNEGSKA (reference sequence). V shed 3 bases, J shed 4 bases, and the junction held 6 bases outside the gene matches. The CDR3 spans 15 residues. The CDR3 region is CSASVRDRGLYGYTF. CDR3 DNA: TGCAGTGCTAGTGTGCGGGACAGGGGGCTCTATGGCTACACCTTC.

This chain joins TRBV12-3 or TRBV12-4 and TRBJ2-7; 7 bases align to TRBD2. The ends lost 5 bases at V and 4 bases at J; junction bases unmatched: 11. This CDR3 is 15 amino acids long. The CDR3 DNA follows: TGTGCCAGCAGTGCCTCAGGACTAGTGGAATACGAGCAGTACTTC. It is translated as CASSASGLVEYEQYF.

The chain uses TRBV29-1 and TRBJ1-2; a possible D gene is TRBD1 (5 bases). CDR1 is SQVTM and CDR2 is ANQGSEA in the germline V gene. The ends were cut back, 0 bases at V and 13 bases at J, with 12 bases in the middle. This CDR3 has 11 residues. CDR3 residues: CSVEEAGVTTF. The CDR3 DNA follows: TGCAGCGTTGAAGAGGCGGGGGTAACCACCTTC.

This clonotype was recorded once. The genes are TRBV29-1 and TRBJ2-7; D might be TRBD1 (5 bases). Per the germline V gene, CDR1 is SQVTM and CDR2 is ANQGSEA. The CDR3 contains 13 residues. Trimming took off 2 bases at V and 6 bases at J, with 14 bases between the two ends. CDR3 nucleotide sequence: TGCAGCGTTGAACTCCCAGGGATCCGCGAGCAGTACTTC. Its protein is CSVELPGIREQYF.

J is TRBJ1-2 and V is TRBV7-2, with 7 bases lining up with TRBD1. The ends lost 5 bases at V and 4 bases at J; junction bases unmatched: 10. The CDR3 contains 15 residues. Per germline, CDR1 SGHTA and CDR2 FQGNSA. CDR3 coding DNA: TGTGCCAGCAGCGAAACAGGGGAAAGGGCCTATGGCTACACCTTC. Translating it yields CASSETGERAYGYTF.

This chain connects TRBV25-1 to TRBJ2-4, with D perhaps TRBD1 or TRBD2 (6 bases each). CDR1 is MGHDK, CDR2 SYGVNS, per germline. The CDR3 is 15 residues long. V was clipped by 2 bases and J by 1 base, with 9 bases between them. As DNA, the CDR3 is TGTGCCAGCAGTGAAAGGGGGGCGGCCAAAAACATTCAGTACTTC. Amino acids: CASSERGAAKNIQYF.

This clonotype was seen a handful of times. V and J are TRBV6-6 and TRBJ2-3; 9 bases agree with TRBD2. V was pared by 2 bases and J by 5 bases, with 11 bases of the junction left unmatched. Germline V gene sequence: CDR1 MNHNY, CDR2 SVGAGI (reference sequence). The CDR3 has 17 amino acids. Here the CDR3 reads CASSYPQAGGLGDTQYF. CDR3 DNA: TGTGCCAGCAGTTACCCACAGGCGGGGGGGCTTGGAGATACGCAGTATTTT.

This chain uses TRBV7-2 with TRBJ2-1; 7 nucleotides match TRBD2. The germline V gene encodes CDR1 SGHTA and CDR2 FQGNSA. This CDR3 spans 16 amino acids. V dropped 5 bases and J dropped 0; count of bases not matched to a gene: 7. CDR3 DNA sequence: TGTGCCAGCAGCGTACAGCGGGGAAGCTCCTACAATGAGCAGTTCTTC. Its translation is CASSVQRGSSYNEQFF. Variable domain in full (rest from reference TRBV7-2 and TRBJ2-1): GAGVSQSPSNKVTEKGKDVELRCDPISGHTALYWYRQSLGQGLEFLIYFQGNSAPDKSGLPSDRFSAERTGGSVSTLTIQRTQQEDSAVYLCASSVQRGSSYNEQFFGPGTRLTVL.

This clonotype was recorded a few times. This chain connects TRBV27 to TRBJ2-5; unclear D gene. The CDR3 is 11 amino acids. The ends were cut back, 7 bases at V and 3 bases at J, with 6 bases in the middle. Per the germline V gene, CDR1 is MNHEY and CDR2 is SMNVEV (reference sequence). Here the CDR3 DNA reads TGTGCCAGCACCCTTGAAGAGACCCAGTACTTC. Its protein is CASTLEETQYF.

The chain recombines TRBV5-1 with TRBJ2-3; D not resolved. Germline V gives CDR1 SGHRS, CDR2 YFSETQ. This CDR3 is built from 15 residues. V lost 5 bases, J lost 6 bases, and 19 bases lay in between. The DNA for the CDR3 is TGCGCCAGCAGTTCCCCCGGGTCTCTAGGTGATACGCAGTATTTT. Its translation is CASSSPGSLGDTQYF.

This clonotype was picked up a small number of times. The CDR3 sequence: CASSFYPGRGGYNEQFF. In nucleotides, the CDR3 is TGTGCCAGCAGTTTTTACCCCGGGAGGGGCGGGTACAATGAGCAGTTCTTC. The chain couples TRBV27 to TRBJ2-1; 8 bases map to TRBD2. Germline V gives CDR1 MNHEY, CDR2 SMNVEV (reference sequence). The V gene end was trimmed by 3 bases and the J gene end by 4 bases; junction bases not matched to a gene: 11. The CDR3 is 17 amino acids.

The count of this clonotype is one. In nucleotides, the CDR3 is TGTGCCAGCTCACGCACCGGGACGGGGGGCAATGAGCAGTTCTTC. Protein: CASSRTGTGGNEQFF. The V call is TRBV18, the J call TRBJ2-1; 7 nucleotides match TRBD2. This CDR3 contains 15 residues. From germline, CDR1 is KGHSH and CDR2 LQKENI. V was clipped by 4 bases and J by 6 bases; unmatched bases: 9.

J is TRBJ2-5 and V is TRBV12-3 or TRBV12-4; 8 bases are shared with TRBD2. The J call may be mistaken, given a closer DNA end match to TRBJ2-7. This CDR3 comprises 16 residues. CDR3 nucleotide sequence: TGTGCCAGCAGTTTAGAACTAGCGGATTACTTCTACGAGCAGTACTTC. Protein product: CASSLELADYFYEQYF.

This sequence joins TRBV4-3 and TRBJ2-1, with D perhaps matching TRBD2 (7 bases). The germline V gene has CDR1 LGHNA and CDR2 YSLEER. Trimming left V 1 base short and J 10 bases short, with 20 bases between. The CDR3 covers 16 residues. The CDR3 coding sequence is TGCGCCAGCAGCCAAGTTGTGGGTCCCGGCGGGGGCGAGCAGTTCTTC. The encoded protein is CASSQVVGPGGGEQFF.